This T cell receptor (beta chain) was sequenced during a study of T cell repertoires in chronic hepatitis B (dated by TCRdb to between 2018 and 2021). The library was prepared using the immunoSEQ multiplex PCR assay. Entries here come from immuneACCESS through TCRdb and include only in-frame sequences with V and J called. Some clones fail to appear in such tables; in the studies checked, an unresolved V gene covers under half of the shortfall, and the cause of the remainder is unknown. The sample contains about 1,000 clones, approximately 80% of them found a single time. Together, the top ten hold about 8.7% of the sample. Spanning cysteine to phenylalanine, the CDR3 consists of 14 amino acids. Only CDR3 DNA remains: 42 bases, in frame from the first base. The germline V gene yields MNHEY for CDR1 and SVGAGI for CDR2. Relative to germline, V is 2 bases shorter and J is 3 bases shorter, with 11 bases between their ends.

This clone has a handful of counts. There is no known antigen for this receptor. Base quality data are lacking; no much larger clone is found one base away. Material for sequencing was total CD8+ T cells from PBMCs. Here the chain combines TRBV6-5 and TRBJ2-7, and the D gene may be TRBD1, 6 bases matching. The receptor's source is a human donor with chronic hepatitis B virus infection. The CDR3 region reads CASSYLVGGYEQYF. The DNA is TGTGCCAGCAGTTACCTCGTAGGGGGCTACGAGCAGTACTTC.